Listed below are T cell receptor beta chains from one sample, sequenced in a study of monozygotic twins with inflammatory bowel disease. TCRdb derives one entry per CDR3 protein from the 5' RACE reads, leaving out DNA. The repertoire table contains about 140,000 distinct CDR3 sequences. Sequencing used blood. All receptors come from a human donor with ulcerative colitis or Crohn's disease, or a healthy co-twin of an affected twin (not recorded which). The CDR3 runs from the conserved cysteine through the conserved F or W. Fields, in order: J gene, V gene, CDR3 protein.

j_gene: TRBJ2-2
v_gene: TRBV6-5
CDR3aa: CASSWARTNTGELFF

j_gene: TRBJ1-2
v_gene: TRBV6-1
CDR3aa: CASSEARNFHGYTF

j_gene: TRBJ2-3
v_gene: TRBV9
CDR3aa: CASSPDSGTDTQYF

j_gene: TRBJ2-3
v_gene: TRBV12-3/TRBV12-4
CDR3aa: CASNPLASGTDTQYF

j_gene: TRBJ1-5
v_gene: TRBV20-1
CDR3aa: CSARAPGAGNQPQHF

j_gene: TRBJ2-7
v_gene: TRBV19
CDR3aa: CASSIGGFYEQYF

j_gene: TRBJ1-1
v_gene: TRBV7-9
CDR3aa: CASSLVTGNEAFF

j_gene: TRBJ2-1
v_gene: TRBV9
CDR3aa: CASSVEGLDYNEQFF

j_gene: TRBJ1-3
v_gene: TRBV28
CDR3aa: CASSNEGNTIYF

j_gene: TRBJ2-7
v_gene: TRBV27
CDR3aa: CASSFGQDYEQYF

j_gene: TRBJ2-3
v_gene: TRBV7-3
CDR3aa: CASSLSASGGAFTQYF

j_gene: TRBJ2-7
v_gene: TRBV4-3
CDR3aa: CASSPQIAYEQYF

j_gene: TRBJ2-3
v_gene: TRBV7-8
CDR3aa: CASSLSTYSTDTQYF

j_gene: TRBJ2-7
v_gene: TRBV7-2
CDR3aa: CASSLAPWGSYEQYF

j_gene: TRBJ2-2
v_gene: TRBV6-5
CDR3aa: CASSLERGATGELFF

j_gene: TRBJ1-5
v_gene: TRBV29-1
CDR3aa: CSVEGGDSNQPQHF